This T cell receptor (beta chain) derives from a study of shared clonotypes between healthy human individuals. Points from the study as a whole: Clonotypes shared by all four donors outscored non-shared clonotypes in generation probability. Depth was large, yet rarefaction showed that sorted-subset sequencing was incomplete. Larger estimated richness was generally seen in naive subsets than in memory subsets.

This CDR3 has 13 amino acids. CDR1 and CDR2 (germline): SSHAT, FNYEAQ (reference sequence). This clone was seen once. What it binds is not known. The junction differs from germline at one of its ends, possibly a read error. The method was immunoSEQ multiplex PCR; TCRdb's version includes in-frame clones alone and lacks a portion of them. The sample consists of about 2 million clones, 95% of them appearing once. Specimen: naive CD4+ T cells sorted from blood. Subset reported: CD45RA+ positively selected. The chain links TRBV7-7 to TRBJ2-5; the D gene could be TRBD1 or TRBD2 (5 bases each). The clonotype was recovered from a man aged 18-30 years in good health. CDR3 sequence (DNA): TGTGCTAGCAGCTCCGATGGGACGGGGACCCAGTACTTC. Protein product: CASSSDGTGTQYF.